This T cell receptor beta chain was captured by sequencing in a study of blood T cell repertoires in COVID-19. Study information: The United States, Italy and Spain supplied acute and convalescent COVID-19 samples.

Germline values: CDR1 LNHDA, CDR2 SQIVND (reference sequence). The CDR3 is 14 residues long. V lost 0 bases and J 5 bases, leaving 10 bases between the germline ends. Sequencing was performed with immunoSEQ multiplex PCR; in TCRdb, only in-frame clones are kept and a portion is missing. The data contain more than 110,000 clones, less than 85% of them seen just once; the ten biggest clones take up just under 9%. This clonotype originated in a woman of 80 years or more in a cohort sampled during active or convalescent COVID-19. The sample comprised peripheral blood. The V call is TRBV19, the J call TRBJ1-1, with a tentative D call TRBD1 (5 bases). The CDR3 coding sequence is TGTGCCAGTAGTATAGACAGGGTCAGGACTGAAGCTTTCTTT. Its protein product is CASSIDRVRTEAFF.